This is a list of T cell receptor beta chains from one sample in a study of T cells in Graves' hyperthyroidism and ophthalmopathy. TCRdb fed the multiplex PCR reads into MiXCR, producing one record per CDR3 protein. The sample gives 550,000 to 600,000 distinct CDR3 sequences, 13% to 15% of which show up once; more than 6% is in the top ten. The sequencing input was blood. The receptors come from a woman aged 18 to 35 with Graves' ophthalmopathy. The CDR3 runs from the conserved cysteine through the conserved F or W. The order of the fields is clone size, J gene, V gene, D gene, CDR3 DNA, CDR3 protein. The D gene is left open where the match is weak. Clone size, where shown, is once, few, many, or a class for clones that have expanded.

many,TRBJ2-5,TRBV12-3/TRBV12-4,.,TGTGCCAGCAGTTCAAGCACACAGACCCAGTACTTC,CASSSSTQTQYF
many,TRBJ2-4,TRBV28,.,TGTGCCAGCAGTTTAAGGGTCGGCATCATTCAGTACTTC,CASSLRVGIIQYF
.,TRBJ2-5,TRBV7-9,.,TGTGCCAGCAGGCTCGGGGGTGGGGAGACCCAGTACTTC,CASRLGGGETQYF
.,TRBJ1-5,TRBV10-2,.,TGCGCCAGCAGTGGGGGCCGAGGGAAGGGAAGGGACGCCTATAGCAATCAGCCCCAGCATTTT,CASSGGRGKGRDAYSNQPQHF
.,TRBJ1-2,TRBV5-5,.,TGTGCCAGCAGCCGGAAGGAACGGGAAATGAGGGGCTACACCTTC,CASSRKEREMRGYTF
.,TRBJ1-2,TRBV10-3,TRBD1,TGTGCCATCACCCCGGGACAGGGGAACTATGGCTACACCTTC,CAITPGQGNYGYTF
few,TRBJ2-7,TRBV4-1,.,TGCGCCAGCAGCCCAGGGGATATTACCTACGAGCAGTACTTC,CASSPGDITYEQYF
.,TRBJ1-4,TRBV29-1,TRBD1,TGCAGCGTTGTTGACGGGCAGGGGGCTCCCCAGGAACTGTTTTTT,CSVVDGQGAPQELFF
.,TRBJ1-2,TRBV28,TRBD1,TGTGCCAGCAGTCCAGGGGGTTGGGGCTACACCTTC,CASSPGGWGYTF
.,TRBJ2-7,TRBV27,TRBD2,TGTGCCAGCAGCACGACTAGCGGGGGCCACTACGAGCAGTACTTC,CASSTTSGGHYEQYF
.,TRBJ1-4,TRBV4-2,.,TGTGCCAGCAGCCAAGAGGCAAGGGGACCTAATGAAAAACTGTTTTTT,CASSQEARGPNEKLFF
many,TRBJ2-7,TRBV28,TRBD1,TGTGCCAGCAGCAAGACAGGGGGCGGGGAGCAGTACTTC,CASSKTGGGEQYF
.,TRBJ2-2,TRBV5-6,.,TGTGCCAGCAGCTTGTTGTCTCGGGGACACCCGAACACCGGGGAGCTGTTTTTT,CASSLLSRGHPNTGELFF
few,TRBJ2-7,TRBV18,TRBD2,TGTGCCAGCTCACCATTCAAAAGGACTAGCGTTTCCTACGAGCAGTACTTC,CASSPFKRTSVSYEQYF
many,TRBJ2-1,TRBV7-9,TRBD1,TGTGCCAGCAGCCAACCGGGACAGCGATACAATGAGCAGTTCTTC,CASSQPGQRYNEQFF
many,TRBJ2-1,TRBV27,.,TGTGCCAGCAGGCTTGGGGTTGGAAACAATGAGCAGTTCTTC,CASRLGVGNNEQFF
many,TRBJ1-3,TRBV7-2,.,TGTGCCAGCAGCTTTTTCCAGGGAACTGGAAACACCATATATTTT,CASSFFQGTGNTIYF
many,TRBJ1-2,TRBV20-1,.,TGCAGTGCTAGAGATTCCCCAACCGGCGATGGCTACACCTTC,CSARDSPTGDGYTF
.,TRBJ2-2,TRBV9,.,TGTGCCAGCAGCGTAGCCGGAGGAAACACCGGGGAGCTGTTTTTT,CASSVAGGNTGELFF
many,TRBJ1-2,TRBV27,.,TGTGCCAGCAGTTTATCGGGGGGCATAAGCTATGGCTACACCTTC,CASSLSGGISYGYTF
few,TRBJ1-5,TRBV7-8,.,TGTGCCAGCAGCTCATACAGGGTCGGGACCTATAGCAATCAGCCCCAGCATTTT,CASSSYRVGTYSNQPQHF
many,TRBJ2-5,TRBV7-3,TRBD2,TGTGCCAGCAGCTTAATGTCGGGAGGTGGAGAGACCCAGTACTTC,CASSLMSGGGETQYF
once,TRBJ2-1,TRBV9,TRBD1,TGTGCCAGCAGCGTTGGGACAGGGGTGTCCAATGAGCAGTTCTTC,CASSVGTGVSNEQFF
many,TRBJ1-5,TRBV28,TRBD1,TGTGCCAGCACCAAGGACAGGGAGAGGGTCCAGCCCCAGCATTTT,CASTKDRERVQPQHF
many,TRBJ1-2,TRBV7-2,.,TGTGCCAGCAACATTAACGCTGTGTCTAACTATGGCTACACCTTC,CASNINAVSNYGYTF
few,TRBJ2-2,TRBV9,.,TGTGCCAGCAGCGTAGGCGGGCGGCTTGGGACCGGGGAGCTGTTTTTT,CASSVGGRLGTGELFF
many,TRBJ2-5,TRBV7-9,TRBD1,TGTGCCAGCAGCATGGGGACAGCTCCCCAAGAGACCCAGTACTTC,CASSMGTAPQETQYF
few,TRBJ1-5,TRBV19,.,TGTGCCAGTAGTAAAGGGACCCCGGGCGCGCCCCAGCATTTT,CASSKGTPGAPQHF